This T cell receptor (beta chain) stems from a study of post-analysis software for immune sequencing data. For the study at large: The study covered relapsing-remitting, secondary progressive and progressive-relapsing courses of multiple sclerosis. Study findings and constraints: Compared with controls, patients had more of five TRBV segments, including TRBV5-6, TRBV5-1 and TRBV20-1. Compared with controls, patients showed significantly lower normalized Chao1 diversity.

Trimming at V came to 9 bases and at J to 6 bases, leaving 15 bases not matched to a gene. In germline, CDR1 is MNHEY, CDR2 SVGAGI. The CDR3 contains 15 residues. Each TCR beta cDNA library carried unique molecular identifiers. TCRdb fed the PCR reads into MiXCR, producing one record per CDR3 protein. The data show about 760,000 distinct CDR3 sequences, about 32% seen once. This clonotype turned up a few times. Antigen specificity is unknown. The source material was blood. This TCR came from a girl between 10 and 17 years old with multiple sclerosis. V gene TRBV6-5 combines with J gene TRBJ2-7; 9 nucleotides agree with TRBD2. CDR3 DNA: TGTGCCAGTAAACCGCCGGGACTGCGGGAGGGCGAGCAGTACTTC. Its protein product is CASKPPGLREGEQYF.